This T cell receptor (beta chain) was observed in a study of blood T cell repertoires in COVID-19. Profiled with immunoSEQ multiplex PCR; TCRdb holds only in-frame clones, not every one. The sample yields some 250,000 clones, less than 85% seen once. For this clone: Additional DNA sequences in this sample encode the identical CDR3.

V was pared by 2 bases and J by 6 bases, with 13 bases of the junction left unmatched. There are 17 residues in the CDR3. Germline values: CDR1 SGDLS, CDR2 YYNGEE. This receptor was obtained from a young woman with acute or convalescent COVID-19. The chain uses TRBV9 and TRBJ2-1, with TRBD2 matching 8 bases. The source material was peripheral blood. This chain's CDR3 is CASSVVAAGVGSNEQFF. In nucleotides, the CDR3 is TGTGCCAGCAGCGTGGTGGCAGCGGGAGTGGGATCCAATGAGCAGTTCTTC.